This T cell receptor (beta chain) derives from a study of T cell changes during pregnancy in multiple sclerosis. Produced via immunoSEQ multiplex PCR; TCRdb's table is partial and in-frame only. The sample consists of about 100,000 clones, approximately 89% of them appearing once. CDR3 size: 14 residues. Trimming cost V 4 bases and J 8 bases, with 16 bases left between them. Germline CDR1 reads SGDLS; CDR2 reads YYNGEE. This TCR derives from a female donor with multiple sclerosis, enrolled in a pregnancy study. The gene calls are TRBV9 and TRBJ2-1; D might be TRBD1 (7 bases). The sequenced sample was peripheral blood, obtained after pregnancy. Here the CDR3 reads CASSPGDSIDEQFF. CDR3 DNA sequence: TGTGCCAGCAGCCCGGGGGACAGCATCGATGAGCAGTTCTTC.